A selection of T cell receptor beta chains follows, all from one sample in a study of blood T cells in healthy people across ages. One entry per CDR3 protein results from TCRdb running MiXCR on the 5' RACE reads. The sample contains 660,000 or so distinct CDR3 sequences, about 53% of which appear only once. The specimen sequenced was blood. The receptors shown here come from a man in his sixties in good health. The CDR3 runs from the conserved cysteine through the conserved F or W. Fields, in order: V gene, D gene, clone size, J gene, CDR3 DNA, CDR3 protein. The D gene is left open where the match is weak. Not all rows give a size; the values are once, few, many and, for expanded clones, a class.

v_gene: TRBV6-5
d_gene: -
abundance: few
j_gene: TRBJ2-7
CDR3nt: TGTGCCAGCAGGAGAAACAGGGCCTCCTACGAGCAGTACTTC
CDR3aa: CASRRNRASYEQYF

v_gene: TRBV28
d_gene: -
abundance: -
j_gene: TRBJ2-3
CDR3nt: TGTGCCAGCACCAAAACGGGGTTCACAGATACGCAGTATTTT
CDR3aa: CASTKTGFTDTQYF

v_gene: TRBV10-1
d_gene: -
abundance: once
j_gene: TRBJ2-7
CDR3nt: TGCGCCAGCAGTGAAGGCGGCACGTCTACGAGGCAGTACTTC
CDR3aa: CASSEGGTSTRQYF

v_gene: TRBV28
d_gene: -
abundance: few
j_gene: TRBJ2-4
CDR3nt: TGTGCCAGCTCAGGACGGGGCATTCAGTACTTC
CDR3aa: CASSGRGIQYF

v_gene: TRBV9
d_gene: TRBD2
abundance: -
j_gene: TRBJ2-1
CDR3nt: TGTGCCAGCAGCGTAGCAGGTAGCGGGGGTTCAATTTACAATGAGCAGTTCTTC
CDR3aa: CASSVAGSGGSIYNEQFF

v_gene: TRBV29-1
d_gene: -
abundance: medium-sized
j_gene: TRBJ2-3
CDR3nt: TGCAGCGTTGAAGGGGAGGCAGGCGCAGATACGCAGTATTTT
CDR3aa: CSVEGEAGADTQYF

v_gene: TRBV2
d_gene: TRBD2
abundance: -
j_gene: TRBJ2-7
CDR3nt: TGTGCCAGCAGTGAAGGACCCGGGACTAGCGGGGGTTACGAGCAGTACTTC
CDR3aa: CASSEGPGTSGGYEQYF

v_gene: TRBV5-1
d_gene: -
abundance: -
j_gene: TRBJ2-6
CDR3nt: TGCGCCAGCAGCTCCCAGGGGGCCAACGTCCTGACTTTC
CDR3aa: CASSSQGANVLTF

v_gene: TRBV10-3
d_gene: TRBD2
abundance: -
j_gene: TRBJ2-5
CDR3nt: TGTGCCATCGGAGGACTAGCGGGGGGCCAAGAGACCCAGTACTTC
CDR3aa: CAIGGLAGGQETQYF

v_gene: TRBV10-3
d_gene: TRBD1
abundance: few
j_gene: TRBJ2-7
CDR3nt: TGTGCCATCAGTGCTCCGGGACAGGGATGGGGGGAGCAGTACTTC
CDR3aa: CAISAPGQGWGEQYF

v_gene: TRBV24-1
d_gene: -
abundance: once
j_gene: TRBJ2-2
CDR3nt: TGTGCCACCAGGAAGATAACCGGGGAGCTGTTTTTT
CDR3aa: CATRKITGELFF

v_gene: TRBV29-1
d_gene: TRBD1
abundance: -
j_gene: TRBJ2-5
CDR3nt: TGCAGCGTTGAAGGCGGACAGGGGTTAAGGCAGTACTTC
CDR3aa: CSVEGGQGLRQYF

v_gene: TRBV6-1
d_gene: TRBD2
abundance: -
j_gene: TRBJ2-1
CDR3nt: TGTGCCAGCAGTAGAGGGACTAGCGGGGGGTTGCGCACCTACAATGAGCAGTTCTTC
CDR3aa: CASSRGTSGGLRTYNEQFF

v_gene: TRBV5-1
d_gene: TRBD1
abundance: -
j_gene: TRBJ1-2
CDR3nt: TGCGCCAGCAGCTTGGACTCCGGGACAGCATTTAACTATGGCTACACCTTC
CDR3aa: CASSLDSGTAFNYGYTF